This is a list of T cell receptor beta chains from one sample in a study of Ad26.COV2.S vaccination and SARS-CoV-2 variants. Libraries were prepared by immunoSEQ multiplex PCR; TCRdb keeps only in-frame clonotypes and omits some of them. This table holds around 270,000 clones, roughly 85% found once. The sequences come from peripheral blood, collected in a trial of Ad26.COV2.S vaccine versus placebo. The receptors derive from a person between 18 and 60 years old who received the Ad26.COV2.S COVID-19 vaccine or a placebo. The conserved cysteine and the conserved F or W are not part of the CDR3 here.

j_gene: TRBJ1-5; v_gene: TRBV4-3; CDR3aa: ASSPRTGFGPQH
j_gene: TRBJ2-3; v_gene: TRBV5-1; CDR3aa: ASSRTSTTDTQY
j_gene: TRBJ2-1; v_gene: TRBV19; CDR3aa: ASSIPSLGRGYNEQF
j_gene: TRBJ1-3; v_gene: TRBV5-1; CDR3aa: ASSSGRDGNTIY
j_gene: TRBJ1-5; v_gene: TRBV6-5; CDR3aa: ASRLTGLGNQPQH
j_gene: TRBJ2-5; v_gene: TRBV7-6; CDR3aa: ASGGTSGYQETQY
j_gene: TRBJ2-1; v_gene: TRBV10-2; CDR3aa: AGGRGFDNEQF
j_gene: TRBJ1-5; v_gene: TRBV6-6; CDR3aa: ASSYIQGFQPQH
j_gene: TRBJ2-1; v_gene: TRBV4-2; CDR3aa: ASSQDSQLSYNEQF
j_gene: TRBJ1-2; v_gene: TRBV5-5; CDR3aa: ASSSRGGYT
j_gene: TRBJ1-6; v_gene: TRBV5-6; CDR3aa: ASSSSPNSPLH
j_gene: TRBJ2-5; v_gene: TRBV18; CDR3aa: ASSPESSGTQY
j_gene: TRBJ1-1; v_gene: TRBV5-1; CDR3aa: ASSLVSGVPNTEAF
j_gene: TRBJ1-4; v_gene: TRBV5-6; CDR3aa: ASSLGLQGGGKLF
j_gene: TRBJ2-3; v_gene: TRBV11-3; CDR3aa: ASSLVSGGRDTQY
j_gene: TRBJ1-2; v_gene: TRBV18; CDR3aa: ASSPSAGLGNYGYT
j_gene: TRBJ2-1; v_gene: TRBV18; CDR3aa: ASSPPGLISYNEQF